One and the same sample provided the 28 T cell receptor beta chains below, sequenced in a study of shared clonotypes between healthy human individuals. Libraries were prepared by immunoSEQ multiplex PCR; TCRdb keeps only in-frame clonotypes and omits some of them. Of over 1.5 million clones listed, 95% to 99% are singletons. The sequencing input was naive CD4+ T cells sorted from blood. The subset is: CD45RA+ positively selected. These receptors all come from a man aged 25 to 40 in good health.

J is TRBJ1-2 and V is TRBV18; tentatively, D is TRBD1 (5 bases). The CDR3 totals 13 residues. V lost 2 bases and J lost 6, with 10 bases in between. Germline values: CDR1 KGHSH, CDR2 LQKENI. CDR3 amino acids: CASSPGTEHGYTF. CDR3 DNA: TGTGCCAGCTCACCAGGGACGGAGCATGGCTACACCTTC.

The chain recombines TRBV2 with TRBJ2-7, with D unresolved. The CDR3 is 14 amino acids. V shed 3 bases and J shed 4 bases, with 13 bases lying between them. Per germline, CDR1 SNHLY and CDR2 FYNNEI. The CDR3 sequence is CASSDPIQGYEQYF. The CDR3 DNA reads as TGTGCCAGCAGTGACCCAATACAAGGTTACGAGCAGTACTTC.

In DNA form, the CDR3 reads TGTGCCACCAGGGTGGGAGGGGCGCGCACCGGGGAGCTGTTTTTT. This codes for CATRVGGARTGELFF. V usage is TRBV6-5 and J usage is TRBJ2-2, with TRBD2 matching over 7 bases. This CDR3 contains 15 residues. Trimming at V came to 10 bases and at J to 4 bases, leaving 12 bases not matched to a gene. Germline assignment: CDR1 MNHEY and CDR2 SVGAGI.

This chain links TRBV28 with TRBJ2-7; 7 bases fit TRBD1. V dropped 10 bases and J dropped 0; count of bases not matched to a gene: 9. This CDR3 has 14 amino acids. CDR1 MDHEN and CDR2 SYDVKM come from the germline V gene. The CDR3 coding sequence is TGTGCCATCGGGACAGCTCAAATCTCCTACGAGCAGTACTTC. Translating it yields CAIGTAQISYEQYF. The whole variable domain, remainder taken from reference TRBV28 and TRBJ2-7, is DVKVTQSSRYLVKRTGEKVFLECVQDMDHENMFWYRQDPGLGLRLIYFSYDVKMKEKGDIPEGYSVSREKKERFSLILESASTNQTSMYLCAIGTAQISYEQYFGPGTRLTVT.

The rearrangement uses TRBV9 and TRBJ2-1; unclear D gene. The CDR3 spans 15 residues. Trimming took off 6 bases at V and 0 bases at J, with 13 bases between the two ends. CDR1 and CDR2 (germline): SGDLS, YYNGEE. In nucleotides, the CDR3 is TGTGCCAGCACTTCCGGGCAGAGCTCCTACAATGAGCAGTTCTTC. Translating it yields CASTSGQSSYNEQFF.

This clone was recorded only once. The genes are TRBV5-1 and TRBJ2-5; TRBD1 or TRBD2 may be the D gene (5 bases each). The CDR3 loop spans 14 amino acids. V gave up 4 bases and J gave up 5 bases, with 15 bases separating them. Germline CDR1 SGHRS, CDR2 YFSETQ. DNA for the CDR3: TGCGCCAGCAGCCCAGGGACCTCCTGGGAGACCCAGTACTTC. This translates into CASSPGTSWETQYF.

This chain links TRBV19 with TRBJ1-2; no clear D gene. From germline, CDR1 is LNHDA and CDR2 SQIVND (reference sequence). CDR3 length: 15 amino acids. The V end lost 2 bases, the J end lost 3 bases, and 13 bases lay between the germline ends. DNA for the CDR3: TGTGCCAGTAGTATATCACCTCCAACTTACTATGGCTACACCTTC. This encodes CASSISPPTYYGYTF.

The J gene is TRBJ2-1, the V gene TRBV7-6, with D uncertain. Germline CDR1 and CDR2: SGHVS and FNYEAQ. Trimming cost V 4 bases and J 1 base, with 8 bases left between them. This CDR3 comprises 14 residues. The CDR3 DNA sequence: TGTGCCAGCAGCTCAAGGACGTCCTACAATGAGCAGTTCTTC. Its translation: CASSSRTSYNEQFF. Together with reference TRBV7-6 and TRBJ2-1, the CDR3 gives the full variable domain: GAGVSQSPRYKVTKRGQDVALRCDPISGHVSLYWYRQALGQGPEFLTYFNYEAQQDKSGLPNDRFSAERPEGSISTLTIQRTEQRDSAMYRCASSSRTSYNEQFFGPGTRLTVL.

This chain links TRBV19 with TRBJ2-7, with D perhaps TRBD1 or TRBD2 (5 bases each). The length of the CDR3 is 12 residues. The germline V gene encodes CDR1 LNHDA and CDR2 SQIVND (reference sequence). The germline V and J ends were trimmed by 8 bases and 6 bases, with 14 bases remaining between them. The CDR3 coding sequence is TGTGCCAGTTCTACGGGGCCAGGCGAGCAGTACTTC. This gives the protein CASSTGPGEQYF. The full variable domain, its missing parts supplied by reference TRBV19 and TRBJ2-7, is DGGITQSPKYLFRKEGQNVTLSCEQNLNHDAMYWYRQDPGQGLRLIYYSQIVNDFQKGDIAEGYSVSREKKESFPLTVTSAQKNPTAFYLCASSTGPGEQYFGPGTRLTVT.

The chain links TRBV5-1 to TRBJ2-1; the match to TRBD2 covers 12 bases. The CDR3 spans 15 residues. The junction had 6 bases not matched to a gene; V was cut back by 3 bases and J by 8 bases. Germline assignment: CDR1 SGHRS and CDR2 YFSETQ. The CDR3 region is CASSSPASGRDEQFF. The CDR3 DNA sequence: TGCGCCAGCAGCTCCCCCGCTAGCGGGAGGGATGAGCAGTTCTTC.

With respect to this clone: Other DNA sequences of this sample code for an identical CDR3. This chain's CDR3 is CASSMGRGYEQYF. CDR3 DNA sequence: TGTGCCAGTAGTATGGGCAGGGGGTACGAGCAGTACTTC. The chain joins TRBV19 to TRBJ2-7; 7 nucleotides agree with TRBD1. The CDR3 covers 13 residues. The germline V gene encodes CDR1 LNHDA and CDR2 SQIVND (reference sequence). V shed 3 bases, J shed 4 bases, and the junction held 3 bases outside the gene matches.

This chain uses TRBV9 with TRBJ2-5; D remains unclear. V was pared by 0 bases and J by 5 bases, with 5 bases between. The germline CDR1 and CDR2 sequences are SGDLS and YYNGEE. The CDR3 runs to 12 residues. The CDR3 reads CASSVEAETQYF. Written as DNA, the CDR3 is TGTGCCAGCAGCGTAGAGGCGGAGACCCAGTACTTC.

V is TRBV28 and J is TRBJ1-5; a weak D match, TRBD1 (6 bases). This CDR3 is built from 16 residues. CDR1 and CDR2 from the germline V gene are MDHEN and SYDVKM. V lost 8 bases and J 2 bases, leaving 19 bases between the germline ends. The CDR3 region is CASFRWGQGGNQPQHF. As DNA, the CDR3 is TGTGCCAGCTTTCGATGGGGGCAGGGAGGCAATCAGCCCCAGCATTTT.

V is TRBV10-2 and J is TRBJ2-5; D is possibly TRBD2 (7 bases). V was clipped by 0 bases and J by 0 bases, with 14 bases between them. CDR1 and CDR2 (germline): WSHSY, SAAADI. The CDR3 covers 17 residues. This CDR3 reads CASSESLRGGYQETQYF. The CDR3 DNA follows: TGCGCCAGCAGTGAGTCCCTTCGCGGGGGCTACCAAGAGACCCAGTACTTC.

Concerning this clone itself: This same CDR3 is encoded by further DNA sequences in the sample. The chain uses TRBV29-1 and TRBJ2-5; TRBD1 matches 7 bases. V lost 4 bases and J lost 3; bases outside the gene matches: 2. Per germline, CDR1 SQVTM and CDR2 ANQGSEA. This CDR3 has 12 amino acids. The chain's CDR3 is CSVGTGEETQYF. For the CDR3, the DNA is TGCAGCGTTGGTACAGGGGAAGAGACCCAGTACTTC.

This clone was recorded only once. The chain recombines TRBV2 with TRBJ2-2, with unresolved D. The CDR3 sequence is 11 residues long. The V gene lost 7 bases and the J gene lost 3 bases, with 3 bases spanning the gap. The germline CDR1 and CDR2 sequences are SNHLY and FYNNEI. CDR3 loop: CASKDTGELFF. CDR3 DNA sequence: TGTGCCAGCAAGGACACCGGGGAGCTGTTTTTT.

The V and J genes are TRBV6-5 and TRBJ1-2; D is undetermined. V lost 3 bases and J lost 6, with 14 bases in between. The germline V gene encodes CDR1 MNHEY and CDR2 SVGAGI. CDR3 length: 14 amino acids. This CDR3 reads CASSYRPPSDGYTF. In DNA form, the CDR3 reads TGTGCCAGCAGTTATCGCCCTCCCAGTGATGGCTACACCTTC.

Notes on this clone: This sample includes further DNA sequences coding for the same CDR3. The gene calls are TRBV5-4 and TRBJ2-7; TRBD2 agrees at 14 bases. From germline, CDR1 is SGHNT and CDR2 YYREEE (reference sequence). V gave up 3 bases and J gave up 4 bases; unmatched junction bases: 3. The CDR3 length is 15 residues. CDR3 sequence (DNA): TGTGCCAGCAGCTCCGGGACTAGCGGGAGTTACGAGCAGTACTTC. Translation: CASSSGTSGSYEQYF.

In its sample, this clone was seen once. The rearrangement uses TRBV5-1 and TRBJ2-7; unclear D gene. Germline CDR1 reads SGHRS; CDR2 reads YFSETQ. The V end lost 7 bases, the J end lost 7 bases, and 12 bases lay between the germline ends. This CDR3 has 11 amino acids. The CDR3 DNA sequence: TGCGCCAGCTCCGGTGTGGGTGAGCAGTACTTC. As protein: CASSGVGEQYF. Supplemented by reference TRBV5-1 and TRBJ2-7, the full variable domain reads KAGVTQTPRYLIKTRGQQVTLSCSPISGHRSVSWYQQTPGQGLQFLFEYFSETQRNKGNFPGRFSGRQFSNSRSEMNVSTLELGDSALYLCASSGVGEQYFGPGTRLTVT.

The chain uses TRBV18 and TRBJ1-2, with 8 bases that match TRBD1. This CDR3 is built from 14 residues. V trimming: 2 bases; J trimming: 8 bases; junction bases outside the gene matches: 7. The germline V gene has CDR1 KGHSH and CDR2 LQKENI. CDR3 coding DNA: TGTGCCAGCTCACCATCGGGACAGGAGGCGGGCTACACCTTC. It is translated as CASSPSGQEAGYTF.

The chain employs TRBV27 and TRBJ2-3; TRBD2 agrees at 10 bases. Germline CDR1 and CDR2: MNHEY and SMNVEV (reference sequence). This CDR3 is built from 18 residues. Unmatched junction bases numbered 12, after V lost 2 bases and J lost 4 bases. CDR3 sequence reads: CASSLLTSGIKGADTQYF. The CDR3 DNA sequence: TGTGCCAGCAGTTTACTTACTAGCGGGATCAAGGGGGCAGATACGCAGTATTTT.

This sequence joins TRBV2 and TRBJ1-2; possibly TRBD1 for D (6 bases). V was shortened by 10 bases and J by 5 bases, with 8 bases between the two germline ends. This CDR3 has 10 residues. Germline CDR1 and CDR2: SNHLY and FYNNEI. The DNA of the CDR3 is TGTGCCACCGGACAGTATGGCTACACCTTC. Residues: CATGQYGYTF.

The CDR3: CASGAGVGYNEQFF. CDR3 coding DNA: TGTGCCAGCGGAGCGGGAGTAGGGTACAATGAGCAGTTCTTC. The gene calls are TRBV2 and TRBJ2-1; 8 bases fit TRBD2. Germline-derived CDR1 and CDR2 are SNHLY and FYNNEI. V was clipped by 8 bases and J by 4 bases; unmatched bases: 7. The CDR3 extends over 14 amino acids.

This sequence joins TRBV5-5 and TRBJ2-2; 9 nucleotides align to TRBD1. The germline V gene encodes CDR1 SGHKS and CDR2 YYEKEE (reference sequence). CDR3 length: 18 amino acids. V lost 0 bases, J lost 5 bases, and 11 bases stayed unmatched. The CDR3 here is CASSLGFTGTGSTGELFF. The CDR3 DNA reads TGTGCCAGCAGCTTGGGATTTACCGGGACAGGGAGTACCGGGGAGCTGTTTTTT.

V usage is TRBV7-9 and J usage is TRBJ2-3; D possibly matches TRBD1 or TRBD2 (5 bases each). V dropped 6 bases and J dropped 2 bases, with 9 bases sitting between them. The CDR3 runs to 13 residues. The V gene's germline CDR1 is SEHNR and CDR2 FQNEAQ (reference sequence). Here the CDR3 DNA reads TGTGCCAGCAGGTCTGGGACCACAGATACGCAGTATTTT. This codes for CASRSGTTDTQYF.

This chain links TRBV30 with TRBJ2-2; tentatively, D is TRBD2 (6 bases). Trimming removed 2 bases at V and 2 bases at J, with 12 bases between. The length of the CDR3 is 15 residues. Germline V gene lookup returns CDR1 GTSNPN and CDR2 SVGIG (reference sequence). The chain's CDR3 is CAWSLAERNTGELFF. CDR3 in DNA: TGTGCCTGGAGTTTAGCGGAGAGAAACACCGGGGAGCTGTTTTTT.

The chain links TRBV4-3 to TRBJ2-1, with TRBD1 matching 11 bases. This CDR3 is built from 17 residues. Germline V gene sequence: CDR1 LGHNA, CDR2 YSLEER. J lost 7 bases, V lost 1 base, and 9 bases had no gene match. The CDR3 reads CASSQVISGTGGNEQFF. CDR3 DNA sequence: TGCGCCAGCAGCCAAGTAATTTCCGGGACAGGGGGGAATGAGCAGTTCTTC.

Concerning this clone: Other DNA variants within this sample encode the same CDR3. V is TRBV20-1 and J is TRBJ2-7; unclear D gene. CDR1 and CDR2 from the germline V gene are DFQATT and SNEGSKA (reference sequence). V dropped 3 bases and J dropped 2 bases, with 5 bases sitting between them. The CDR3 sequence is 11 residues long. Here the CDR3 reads CSASGPYEQYF. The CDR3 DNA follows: TGCAGTGCTAGCGGACCCTACGAGCAGTACTTC.